The 30 T cell receptor beta chains reported below all come from one sample, sequenced in a study of blood T cell repertoires in COVID-19. The method was immunoSEQ multiplex PCR; TCRdb's version includes in-frame clones alone and lacks a portion of them. This sample has approximately 170,000 clones; approximately 89% occur once, and the top ten carry roughly 3%. The sequencing input was peripheral blood. These receptors all stem from a man between 65 and 85 years old with acute or convalescent COVID-19.

V usage is TRBV28 and J usage is TRBJ1-5; the match to TRBD1 covers 8 bases. The V gene end was trimmed by 8 bases and the J gene end by 3 bases; junction bases not matched to a gene: 3. CDR1 and CDR2 (germline): MDHEN, SYDVKM. This CDR3 has 13 residues. CDR3 amino acids: CASHRGFNQPQHF. CDR3 sequence (DNA): TGTGCCAGCCACAGGGGGTTCAATCAGCCCCAGCATTTT.

This chain connects TRBV27 to TRBJ2-7, with D hard to call. The CDR3 runs to 15 residues. Germline V CDR1 and CDR2: MNHEY, SMNVEV (reference sequence). V was trimmed by 5 bases and J by 2 bases, leaving 16 bases between them. This chain's CDR3 is CASSRIRVPTYEQYF. In DNA, the CDR3 is TGTGCCAGCAGTCGTATCCGGGTTCCGACCTACGAGCAGTACTTC.

V usage is TRBV5-4 and J usage is TRBJ2-7; 7 bases agree with TRBD1. The CDR3 runs 12 residues. The V gene end was trimmed by 4 bases and the J gene end by 9 bases; junction bases not matched to a gene: 7. The germline V gene has CDR1 SGHNT and CDR2 YYREEE (reference sequence). This CDR3 reads CASSRDRVGQYF. CDR3 bases: TGTGCCAGCAGCCGCGACAGGGTTGGGCAGTACTTC.

The CDR3 here is CAISESTGGYTF. CDR3 sequence (DNA): TGTGCCATCAGTGAGTCAACCGGTGGCTACACCTTC. The chain combines TRBV10-3 with TRBJ1-2; D gene uncertain. V was trimmed by 0 bases and J by 7 bases, leaving 6 bases between them. CDR3 size: 12 residues. Germline CDR1 and CDR2: ENHRY and SYGVKD.

V is TRBV24-1 and J is TRBJ1-1, with D perhaps TRBD1 (6 bases). CDR3 length: 13 residues. Germline-derived CDR1 and CDR2 are KGHDR and SFDVKD. The V and J ends lost 5 bases and 3 bases respectively, with 9 bases between them. CDR3 bases: TGTGCCACCAGTGGTAACAGGGACACTGAAGCTTTCTTT. It encodes CATSGNRDTEAFF.

In DNA form, the CDR3 reads TGTGCCAGCAGCCATTTCGGGACTAGCGGAAAGACCCAGTACTTC. This gives the protein CASSHFGTSGKTQYF. The V and J genes are TRBV3-1 (or the pseudogene TRBV3-2) and TRBJ2-5, with 11 bases that match TRBD2. Germline V gene lookup returns CDR1 LGHDT and CDR2 YNNKEL (reference sequence). The V segment lost 3 bases and the J segment 6 bases; nucleotides outside the gene matches: 6. This CDR3 is built from 15 residues.

V gene TRBV9 combines with J gene TRBJ2-1, with D possibly being TRBD2 (6 bases). Germline values: CDR1 SGDLS, CDR2 YYNGEE. CDR3 size: 15 residues. With 2 bases removed from V and 0 bases from J, the gap between germline ends came to 9 bases. CDR3 sequence: CASSVWGDSYNEQFF. CDR3 nucleotides: TGTGCCAGCAGCGTTTGGGGGGACTCCTACAATGAGCAGTTCTTC.

The CDR3 sequence: CASSPPGLKTQYF. The CDR3 DNA reads TGTGCCAGCAGCCCTCCGGGACTAAAGACCCAGTACTTC. J is TRBJ2-5 and V is TRBV3-1 (or the pseudogene TRBV3-2), with 7 bases aligning to TRBD2. V shed 4 bases and J 6 bases; nucleotides not matched to a gene: 5. CDR3 length equals 13 residues. Germline CDR1 reads LGHDT; CDR2 reads YNNKEL (reference sequence).

The rearrangement uses TRBV6-4 and TRBJ2-3, with D unresolved. Germline-derived CDR1 and CDR2 are MRHNA and SNTAGT. V lost 3 bases, J lost 5 bases, and 12 bases lay in between. CDR3 length: 14 residues. The CDR3 spells CASSESFGGDTQYF. In DNA, the CDR3 is TGTGCCAGCAGTGAATCATTCGGCGGAGATACGCAGTATTTT.

This chain uses TRBV5-1 with TRBJ2-1; TRBD2 agrees at 7 bases. This CDR3 contains 14 residues. Germline values: CDR1 SGHRS, CDR2 YFSETQ. With 2 bases clipped from V and 9 bases from J, the junction kept 8 bases outside the gene matches. This CDR3 is CASSFPALAGEQFF. The CDR3 DNA sequence: TGCGCCAGCAGCTTCCCGGCCTTAGCGGGTGAGCAGTTCTTC.

The V gene is TRBV5-1, the J gene TRBJ2-5; 7 bases are a match to TRBD2. The CDR3 sequence is 13 residues long. V dropped 6 bases and J dropped 5; count of bases not matched to a gene: 7. Germline CDR1 reads SGHRS; CDR2 reads YFSETQ. CDR3 sequence reads: CASTAGDSETQYF. The CDR3 nucleotides are TGCGCCAGCACGGCGGGGGATTCGGAGACCCAGTACTTC.

The J gene is TRBJ1-2, the V gene TRBV27; 9 bases match TRBD1. After removal of 5 bases from V and 4 bases from J, the junction contained 5 bases not matched to a gene. Per germline, CDR1 MNHEY and CDR2 SMNVEV (reference sequence). The CDR3 spans 14 residues. This CDR3 is CASSITGGAYGYTF. The CDR3, as DNA: TGTGCCAGCAGTATTACAGGGGGCGCCTATGGCTACACCTTC.

This chain joins TRBV7-2 and TRBJ2-7; 11 bases align to TRBD2. The V gene's germline CDR1 is SGHTA and CDR2 FQGNSA. This CDR3 is built from 15 residues. V was clipped by 5 bases and J by 7 bases; unmatched bases: 10. CDR3 residues: CASSPRPSGGQEQYF. The DNA of the CDR3 is TGTGCCAGCAGCCCCCGACCTAGCGGGGGGCAAGAGCAGTACTTC.

The chain joins TRBV4-2 to TRBJ1-2; TRBD1 agrees at 8 bases. Unmatched junction bases numbered 3, after V lost 1 base and J lost 8 bases. Looked up from germline, CDR1 is LGHNA and CDR2 is YNFKEQ. The CDR3 sequence is 13 residues long. The CDR3 DNA sequence: TGTGCCAGCAGCCAAGCGACAGGGGAAGGCTACACCTTC. Its translation is CASSQATGEGYTF.

The V gene is TRBV10-1, the J gene TRBJ2-5, with 15 bases that match TRBD2. V was pared by 3 bases and J by 2 bases, with 4 bases of the junction left unmatched. There are 17 residues in the CDR3. Per germline, CDR1 WNHNN and CDR2 SYGVQD (reference sequence). CDR3 amino acids: CASSDYGLAGGQETQYF. The CDR3 coding sequence is TGCGCCAGCAGTGACTACGGACTAGCGGGGGGGCAAGAGACCCAGTACTTC.

The chain links TRBV6-4 to TRBJ1-4; TRBD1 aligns across 8 bases. The CDR3 is made up of 15 amino acids. Trimming at V came to 9 bases and at J to 10 bases, leaving 16 bases not matched to a gene. CDR1 and CDR2 (germline): MRHNA, SNTAGT. The CDR3 bases are TGTGCCAGTACCCTACAGGGGGGCTGTCCCGTAAAACTGTTTTTT. Translated: CASTLQGGCPVKLFF.

The rearrangement uses TRBV7-9 and TRBJ1-2; TRBD1 agrees at 8 bases. The CDR3 is 14 amino acids. The germline gives CDR1 SEHNR, CDR2 FQNEAQ (reference sequence). With 5 bases clipped from V and 1 base from J, the junction kept 3 bases outside the gene matches. The CDR3 loop reads CASSRGQGNYGYTF. DNA of the CDR3: TGTGCCAGCAGCCGAGGACAGGGTAACTATGGCTACACCTTC. Drawing the rest from reference TRBV7-9 and TRBJ1-2, the complete variable domain is DTGVSQNPRHKITKRGQNVTFRCDPISEHNRLYWYRQTLGQGPEFLTYFQNEAQLEKSRLLSDRFSAERPKGSFSTLEIQRTEQGDSAMYLCASSRGQGNYGYTFGSGTRLTVV.

The chain couples TRBV9 to TRBJ1-1, with 7 bases aligning to TRBD1. The junction had 15 bases not matched to a gene; V was cut back by 0 bases and J by 4 bases. From germline, CDR1 is SGDLS and CDR2 YYNGEE. The CDR3 sequence is 18 residues long. The CDR3 spells CASSVATSAGGLATEAFF. As DNA, the CDR3 is TGTGCCAGCAGCGTAGCTACTTCGGCAGGGGGACTAGCCACTGAAGCTTTCTTT.

The V call is TRBV7-8, the J call TRBJ2-2; D possibly corresponds to TRBD2 (7 bases). The V gene's germline CDR1 is SGHVS and CDR2 FQNEAQ. Trimming took 5 bases from V and 5 from J, leaving 24 bases between them. The CDR3 totals 18 residues. In DNA, the CDR3 is TGTGCCAGCAGCCCCGAGAGGCGGGGGCTCCAGAGGACCGGGGAGCTGTTTTTT. It codes for CASSPERRGLQRTGELFF.

This sequence joins TRBV5-6 and TRBJ1-3; a weak D match, TRBD1 (6 bases). The V gene's germline CDR1 is SGHDT and CDR2 YYEEEE. Trimming pared 0 bases from V and 12 bases from J, leaving 25 bases between. The CDR3 covers 17 residues. The CDR3 region is CASSLALDRSSGRDIYF. For the CDR3, the DNA is TGTGCCAGCAGCTTGGCCCTCGACAGGTCCTCTGGAAGGGACATATATTTT. Full variable domain (outside the CDR3, taken from reference TRBV5-6 and TRBJ1-3): DAGVTQSPTHLIKTRGQQVTLRCSPKSGHDTVSWYQQALGQGPQFIFQYYEEEERQRGNFPDRFSGHQFPNYSSELNVNALLLGDSALYLCASSLALDRSSGRDIYFGEGSWLTVV.

The V and J genes are TRBV7-2 and TRBJ2-1; D is undetermined. Trimming took 5 bases from V and 5 from J, leaving 13 bases between them. Germline CDR1 and CDR2: SGHTA and FQGNSA. The CDR3 length is 14 residues. The CDR3 DNA follows: TGTGCCAGCAGCCCCCGGAGATTACACAATGAGCAGTTCTTC. Translation: CASSPRRLHNEQFF.

The V call is TRBV9, the J call TRBJ1-4; weak D call: TRBD1 (6 bases). CDR3 size: 15 residues. The V and J ends lost 4 bases and 6 bases respectively, with 16 bases between them. Germline CDR1 and CDR2: SGDLS and YYNGEE. The CDR3 region has the DNA TGTGCCAGCAGCCCCCACAGGGACGACGATGAAAAACTGTTTTTT. Residues: CASSPHRDDDEKLFF.

This chain uses TRBV10-3 with TRBJ2-7; TRBD1 matches at 8 bases. Germline CDR1 and CDR2: ENHRY and SYGVKD. V dropped 3 bases and J dropped 4; count of bases not matched to a gene: 8. The CDR3 runs 15 residues. The CDR3 sequence: CAISDESDREYEQYF. The CDR3 bases are TGTGCCATCAGTGACGAATCGGACAGGGAATACGAGCAGTACTTC.

This chain joins TRBV4-1 and TRBJ2-1; D might be TRBD2 (6 bases). Germline V gene lookup returns CDR1 MGHRA and CDR2 YSYEKL. V lost 1 base and J 7 bases, leaving 20 bases between the germline ends. The CDR3 extends over 17 amino acids. The DNA for the CDR3 is TGCGCCAGCAGCCAAGTAGTCGGCAGGGACTTCGGAAATGAGCAGTTCTTC. Protein product: CASSQVVGRDFGNEQFF.

The V and J genes are TRBV19 and TRBJ1-3; D is ambiguous. This CDR3 region has 12 residues. Germline CDR1 is LNHDA and CDR2 is SQIVND (reference sequence). With 4 bases removed from V and 3 bases from J, the gap between germline ends came to 4 bases. CDR3 in amino acids: CASSTVGNTIYF. CDR3 nucleotides: TGTGCCAGTAGTACCGTTGGAAACACCATATATTTT. Variable domain in full (rest from reference TRBV19 and TRBJ1-3): DGGITQSPKYLFRKEGQNVTLSCEQNLNHDAMYWYRQDPGQGLRLIYYSQIVNDFQKGDIAEGYSVSREKKESFPLTVTSAQKNPTAFYLCASSTVGNTIYFGEGSWLTVV.

The rearrangement joins TRBV5-5 to TRBJ2-3, with D tentatively TRBD1 (6 bases). This CDR3 spans 14 amino acids. Trimming removed 6 bases from V and 4 bases from J, with 15 bases in between. The germline gives CDR1 SGHKS, CDR2 YYEKEE (reference sequence). CDR3 in DNA: TGTGCCAGCAACAGGGCATCTGATGCAGATACGCAGTATTTT. Protein product: CASNRASDADTQYF.

V usage is TRBV3-1 (or the pseudogene TRBV3-2) and J usage is TRBJ1-2, with TRBD1 as a possible D gene (5 bases). Trimming removed 4 bases from V and 0 bases from J, with 12 bases in between. The CDR3 has 15 amino acids. From germline, CDR1 is LGHDT and CDR2 YNNKEL (reference sequence). This chain's CDR3 is CASSLRTPANYGYTF. The DNA of the CDR3 is TGTGCCAGCAGCCTCCGGACACCCGCTAACTATGGCTACACCTTC.

The chain recombines TRBV19 with TRBJ1-1; possibly TRBD1 for D (6 bases). V was clipped by 3 bases and J by 4 bases, with 24 bases between them. The CDR3 length is 18 residues. The germline CDR1 and CDR2 sequences are LNHDA and SQIVND (reference sequence). In nucleotides, the CDR3 is TGTGCCAGTAGTATTGGGGGCAGTTACCCAGGGGTAGGCACTGAAGCTTTCTTT. It codes for CASSIGGSYPGVGTEAFF.

The rearrangement uses TRBV7-8 and TRBJ2-1; 8 bases map to TRBD1. The J segment lost 4 bases and the V segment lost 1 base, leaving 3 bases of the junction unmatched. Germline loops: CDR1 SGHVS, CDR2 FQNEAQ. The CDR3 extends over 15 amino acids. CDR3 loop: CASSLVGQVYNEQFF. CDR3 bases: TGTGCCAGCAGCTTAGTGGGACAGGTTTACAATGAGCAGTTCTTC.

This clone was recorded once. This chain links TRBV5-1 with TRBJ2-1; the match to TRBD1 covers 9 bases. The length of the CDR3 is 15 residues. V shed 3 bases, J shed 7 bases, and the junction held 8 bases outside the gene matches. Germline V lookup: CDR1 SGHRS, CDR2 YFSETQ. The CDR3 region is CASSYEQGASNEQFF. CDR3 nucleotides: TGCGCCAGCAGCTACGAACAGGGGGCAAGTAATGAGCAGTTCTTC.